This T cell receptor (beta chain) was profiled in a study of T cell changes during pregnancy in multiple sclerosis. Assay: immunoSEQ multiplex PCR; the TCRdb copy retains only in-frame clones and omits some. The sample has approximately 62,000 clones, about 92% seen once; the top ten hold more than 3%. Germline V gene lookup returns CDR1 LGHNA and CDR2 YSLEER. V gave up 0 bases and J gave up 6 bases, with 6 bases separating them. The CDR3 totals 13 residues. The specimen was CD8+ T cells from peripheral blood mononuclear cells, collected in the second trimester of pregnancy. This chain joins TRBV4-3 and TRBJ2-1; unclear D gene. This TCR was sampled from a female donor with multiple sclerosis, enrolled in a pregnancy study. CDR3 sequence (DNA): TGCGCCAGCAGCCAAGACAATTTCAATGAGCAGTTCTTC. Encoded protein: CASSQDNFNEQFF.